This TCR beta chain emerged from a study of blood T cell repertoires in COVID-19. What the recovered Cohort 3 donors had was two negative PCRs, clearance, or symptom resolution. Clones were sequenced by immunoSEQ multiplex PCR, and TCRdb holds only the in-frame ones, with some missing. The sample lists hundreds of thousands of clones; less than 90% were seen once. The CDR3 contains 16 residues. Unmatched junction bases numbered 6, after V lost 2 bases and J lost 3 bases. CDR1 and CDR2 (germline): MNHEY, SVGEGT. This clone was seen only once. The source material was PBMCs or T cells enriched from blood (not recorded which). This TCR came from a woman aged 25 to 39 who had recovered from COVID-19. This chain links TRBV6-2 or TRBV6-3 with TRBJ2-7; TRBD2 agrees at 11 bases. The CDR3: CASSYPGLAGLYEQYF. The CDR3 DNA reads TGTGCCAGCAGTTACCCCGGACTAGCGGGCCTCTACGAGCAGTACTTC.